Presented here are 32 T cell receptor beta chains from one specimen sequenced in a study of T cells in localized non-small cell lung cancer. TCRdb keeps only in-frame clones here, not all; method: immunoSEQ multiplex PCR. The sample yields around 30,000 clones, about 80% seen once. The specimen comprised peripheral blood, sampled before any cancer treatment. Source of these receptors: an older male donor with stage II squamous cell lung carcinoma.

V and J are TRBV10-3 and TRBJ2-7; 8 nucleotides align to TRBD1. This CDR3 spans 16 amino acids. Germline V CDR1 and CDR2: ENHRY, SYGVKD. J was trimmed by 3 bases and V by 2 bases; bases with no gene match: 9. This chain's CDR3 is CAISEPGGVTGYEQYF. CDR3 DNA sequence: TGTGCCATCAGTGAGCCAGGGGGCGTAACAGGCTACGAGCAGTACTTC.

The chain links TRBV5-6 to TRBJ2-1, with TRBD1 as a possible D gene (6 bases). The germline V gene encodes CDR1 SGHDT and CDR2 YYEEEE. V was clipped by 0 bases and J by 0 bases, with 7 bases between them. The CDR3 consists of 15 residues. The CDR3 nucleotides are TGTGCCAGCAGCTTGGCAGGGGCCTCCTACAATGAGCAGTTCTTC. Protein: CASSLAGASYNEQFF.

This clone was seen once. The chain employs TRBV11-1 and TRBJ2-2; D perhaps matches TRBD2 (6 bases). Germline CDR1 reads SGHAT; CDR2 reads FQDESV (reference sequence). Trimming cost V 1 base and J 7 bases, with 13 bases left between them. The CDR3 is 15 residues long. The CDR3 reads CASSLVVQGGGELFF. DNA of the CDR3: TGTGCCAGCAGCTTAGTAGTTCAGGGAGGCGGGGAGCTGTTTTTT.

This chain links TRBV29-1 with TRBJ2-3; D is undetermined. Per germline, CDR1 SQVTM and CDR2 ANQGSEA. The V end was cut by 6 bases, the J end by 0 bases, with 4 bases between. The CDR3 runs 11 residues. Here the CDR3 reads CSVVSTDTQYF. DNA for the CDR3: TGCAGCGTGGTAAGCACAGATACGCAGTATTTT.

This chain connects TRBV13 to TRBJ1-1, with D perhaps TRBD1 (5 bases). The CDR3 sequence is 15 residues long. The germline CDR1 and CDR2 sequences are PRHDT and FYEKMQ (reference sequence). Trimming took 5 bases from V and 2 from J, leaving 15 bases between them. The CDR3, as DNA: TGTGCCAGCAGCACGGAAGAGGGGCCTAACACTGAAGCTTTCTTT. Residues: CASSTEEGPNTEAFF.

In this sample, this clone turned up a few times. The chain couples TRBV7-9 to TRBJ2-3, with D uncertain. V gave up 0 bases and J gave up 3 bases, with 10 bases separating them. CDR1 and CDR2 from the germline V gene are SEHNR and FQNEAQ (reference sequence). CDR3 length equals 15 residues. CDR3 protein: CASSLANLRTDTQYF. CDR3 in DNA: TGTGCCAGCAGCTTAGCCAATCTGCGGACAGATACGCAGTATTTT.

The V gene is TRBV6-1, the J gene TRBJ2-1; 10 bases line up with TRBD2. The CDR3 contains 13 residues. CDR1 MNHNS and CDR2 SASEGT come from the germline V gene. With V trimmed by 6 bases and J by 5 bases, 1 base remained unmatched. DNA for the CDR3: TGTGCCAGCAGACTAGCGGGGAACAATGAGCAGTTCTTC. Its protein is CASRLAGNNEQFF.

The CDR3 reads CASSFSGGNTEAFF. CDR3 in DNA: TGTGCCAGCAGCTTCTCGGGTGGGAACACTGAAGCTTTCTTT. The chain uses TRBV7-9 and TRBJ1-1; D is unresolved. The V and J ends lost 3 bases and 1 base respectively, with 9 bases between them. Germline V gene data show CDR1 as SEHNR and CDR2 as FQNEAQ (reference sequence). The CDR3 consists of 14 residues.

V and J are TRBV5-1 and TRBJ2-7, with 7 bases aligning to TRBD1. The CDR3 consists of 15 residues. V shed 2 bases and J 4 bases; nucleotides not matched to a gene: 9. The germline V gene encodes CDR1 SGHRS and CDR2 YFSETQ. CDR3 region: CASSLKGAQAYEQYF. The CDR3 DNA is TGCGCCAGCAGCTTAAAGGGGGCGCAGGCTTACGAGCAGTACTTC.

This clone occurred a few times. V usage is TRBV10-3 and J usage is TRBJ1-3, with D unclear. The CDR3 has 14 residues. Trimming took off 5 bases at V and 3 bases at J, with 11 bases between the two ends. Per the germline V gene, CDR1 is ENHRY and CDR2 is SYGVKD. CDR3 DNA sequence: TGTGCCATCAGTCGGACCCTAGGTGGAAACACCATATATTTT. It translates to CAISRTLGGNTIYF.

This clone was detected once. The chain is built from TRBV19 and TRBJ2-6; no clear D. Germline assignment: CDR1 LNHDA and CDR2 SQIVND (reference sequence). V shed 2 bases and J shed 3 bases, with 11 bases lying between them. This CDR3 has 16 residues. DNA for the CDR3: TGTGCCAGTAGTATATGGACCTTCGATGGGGCCAACGTCCTGACTTTC. Protein sequence: CASSIWTFDGANVLTF.

This clone was counted a few times. A far larger clone is just one base off, so this is likely a read error. The same CDR3 also results from other DNA sequences found in this sample. V and J are TRBV6-5 and TRBJ1-5; possible D gene TRBD1, 6 bases. Germline loops: CDR1 MNHEY, CDR2 SVGAGI. Trimming pared 7 bases from V and 1 base from J, leaving 8 bases between. CDR3 length: 13 residues. DNA for the CDR3: TGTGCCAGCACCCAGGGGAGCAATCAGCCCCAGCATTTT. Protein product: CASTQGSNQPQHF.

The sample holds a few counts of this clone. The rearrangement uses TRBV19 and TRBJ1-3; D remains ambiguous. CDR1 and CDR2 from the germline V gene are LNHDA and SQIVND (reference sequence). Trimming shortened V by 0 bases and J by 0 bases, and 6 bases separated the two germline ends. The CDR3 contains 15 residues. CDR3 coding DNA: TGTGCCAGTAGTATAGAGCTTTCCTCTGGAAACACCATATATTTT. Its translation is CASSIELSSGNTIYF.

The genes are TRBV7-2 and TRBJ2-5, with D maybe TRBD2 (6 bases). The V gene lost 3 bases and the J gene lost 4 bases, with 12 bases spanning the gap. Germline assignment: CDR1 SGHTA and CDR2 FQGNSA. The CDR3 runs 14 residues. This CDR3 is CASSLNGRRETQYF. In DNA, the CDR3 is TGTGCCAGCAGCTTGAACGGGAGACGAGAGACCCAGTACTTC.

This clone appeared once. CDR3 bases: TGTGCCAGCAGTTATGGGGGGCAGGGAAACACCATATATTTT. Its protein is CASSYGGQGNTIYF. The rearrangement uses TRBV6-5 and TRBJ1-3, with D perhaps matching TRBD1 (6 bases). The germline V gene encodes CDR1 MNHEY and CDR2 SVGAGI. The germline V and J ends were trimmed by 3 bases and 4 bases, with 10 bases remaining between them. The CDR3 has 14 residues.

The chain recombines TRBV7-3 with TRBJ2-1; 7 nucleotides line up with TRBD2. This CDR3 spans 15 amino acids. V shed 9 bases and J 5 bases; nucleotides not matched to a gene: 13. Germline assignment: CDR1 SGHTA and CDR2 FQGTGA. The CDR3 DNA reads TGTGCCAGACCGTCCATCTTAAGCGGGGACAATGAGCAGTTCTTC. Its translation is CARPSILSGDNEQFF.

The chain recombines TRBV2 with TRBJ2-3; no clear D gene. This CDR3 has 11 residues. Germline CDR1 SNHLY, CDR2 FYNNEI. V was cut by 3 bases and J by 5 bases, with 3 bases left in between. The CDR3 nucleotides read TGTGCCAGCAGTGAGGGAGATACGCAGTATTTT. Its translation: CASSEGDTQYF.

The chain carries TRBV6-5 and TRBJ2-7; 7 nucleotides line up with TRBD2. The CDR3 is 13 residues long. Germline lookup yields CDR1 MNHEY and CDR2 SVGAGI. Germline trimming cut 6 bases from V and 3 bases from J; bases unmatched to any gene: 5. CDR3 nucleotide sequence: TGTGCCAGCAGGGCTAGGGACTACTACGAGCAGTACTTC. Residues: CASRARDYYEQYF.

The chain uses TRBV7-9 and TRBJ2-7; weak D call: TRBD2 (6 bases). Looked up from germline, CDR1 is SEHNR and CDR2 is FQNEAQ (reference sequence). The CDR3 loop spans 13 amino acids. Trimming took off 5 bases at V and 4 bases at J, with 12 bases between the two ends. The CDR3, as DNA: TGTGCCAGCAGCCGGGACTTATCGTACGAGCAGTACTTC. Its translation is CASSRDLSYEQYF.

V gene TRBV2 combines with J gene TRBJ2-5; tentatively, D is TRBD2 (5 bases). Trimming stripped 6 bases from V and 5 bases from J, with 13 bases between. This CDR3 spans 13 amino acids. Germline CDR1 and CDR2: SNHLY and FYNNEI. The CDR3 is CASSVDSSETQYF. The CDR3 nucleotides read TGTGCCAGCAGCGTGGACTCTAGCGAGACCCAGTACTTC.

The genes are TRBV5-4 and TRBJ1-2; a weak D match, TRBD1 (6 bases). Germline CDR1 SGHNT, CDR2 YYREEE (reference sequence). This CDR3 has 15 amino acids. Trimming removed 7 bases from V and 6 bases from J, with 22 bases in between. The CDR3 here is CASGNRAGTTNGYTF. The CDR3 bases are TGTGCCAGCGGCAATCGGGCGGGGACAACAAATGGCTACACCTTC.

A few counts support this clone. The chain recombines TRBV10-3 with TRBJ1-2; D call uncertain. V lost 0 bases to trimming and J lost 8 bases, with 10 bases between them. Germline CDR1 is ENHRY and CDR2 is SYGVKD. The CDR3 extends over 13 amino acids. CDR3 coding DNA: TGTGCCATCAGTGAGTCGGAGGCGCGGGGCTACACCTTC. Translation gives CAISESEARGYTF.

The chain has TRBV15 and TRBJ1-1; D is possibly TRBD1 (6 bases). V gave up 5 bases and J gave up 1 base, with 20 bases separating them. The CDR3 has 17 residues. In germline, CDR1 is LNHNV, CDR2 YYDKDF (reference sequence). The CDR3 is CATSPERTALSNTEAFF. The CDR3 DNA is TGTGCCACCAGCCCAGAAAGGACAGCGCTTTCGAACACTGAAGCTTTCTTT.

The rearrangement uses TRBV7-9 and TRBJ1-1; 10 bases map to TRBD1. Germline V gene data show CDR1 as SEHNR and CDR2 as FQNEAQ (reference sequence). With 2 bases clipped from V and 5 bases from J, the junction kept 5 bases outside the gene matches. The CDR3 runs to 15 residues. The CDR3 region is CASSLRQGAWTEAFF. The CDR3, as DNA: TGTGCCAGCAGCTTACGACAGGGGGCATGGACTGAAGCTTTCTTT.

The chain couples TRBV6-4 to TRBJ1-1, with no clear D. The CDR3 has 13 amino acids. The V and J ends lost 0 bases and 11 bases respectively, with 13 bases between them. CDR1 is MRHNA and CDR2 is SNTAGT in the germline V gene. The CDR3: CASSDSIQTRAFF. The CDR3 region has the DNA TGTGCCAGCAGTGACTCGATCCAAACCAGGGCTTTCTTT.

The chain carries TRBV6-5 and TRBJ1-1; D uncertain. The CDR3 has 15 amino acids. CDR1 and CDR2 (germline): MNHEY, SVGAGI. Trimming pared 6 bases from V and 1 base from J, leaving 15 bases between. The CDR3 here is CASSPSHGQNTEAFF. The CDR3 DNA reads TGTGCCAGCAGCCCTTCCCACGGTCAGAACACTGAAGCTTTCTTT.

With respect to this clone: Other DNA sequences within the sample encode an identical CDR3. This chain joins TRBV7-2 and TRBJ1-2; D is unresolved. Trimming shortened V by 5 bases and J by 6 bases, and 10 bases separated the two germline ends. Germline CDR1 SGHTA, CDR2 FQGNSA. The CDR3 runs 12 residues. The CDR3 is CASSPRSDGYTF. Here the CDR3 DNA reads TGTGCCAGCAGCCCTCGTTCAGATGGCTACACCTTC.

The chain recombines TRBV30 with TRBJ1-2, with 7 nucleotides matching TRBD1. The CDR3 has 16 amino acids. The V and J ends lost 4 bases and 0 bases, in that order; junction bases with no gene match: 11. CDR1 is GTSNPN, CDR2 SVGIG, per germline (reference sequence). CDR3 protein: CAWIPLGRGPNYGYTF. The CDR3 coding sequence is TGTGCCTGGATCCCCCTGGGAAGGGGGCCTAACTATGGCTACACCTTC.

The rearrangement joins TRBV9 to TRBJ1-2, with no clear D. The CDR3 spans 13 residues. Trimming took off 0 bases at V and 4 bases at J, with 7 bases between the two ends. Germline loops: CDR1 SGDLS, CDR2 YYNGEE. CDR3 in amino acids: CASSVAESYGYTF. DNA for the CDR3: TGTGCCAGCAGCGTAGCAGAGAGCTATGGCTACACCTTC.

The chain is built from TRBV6-6 and TRBJ1-5; 7 bases are a match to TRBD1. V was pared by 5 bases and J by 6 bases, with 10 bases of the junction left unmatched. There are 15 residues in the CDR3. Looked up from germline, CDR1 is MNHNY and CDR2 is SVGAGI (reference sequence). CDR3 sequence reads: CASSVGQAGGQPQHF. The CDR3 DNA reads TGTGCCAGCAGTGTTGGACAGGCGGGAGGTCAGCCCCAGCATTTT.

The chain recombines TRBV6-5 with TRBJ1-1, with TRBD1 identical over 7 bases. The V and J ends lost 2 bases and 5 bases, in that order; junction bases with no gene match: 5. The CDR3 length is 14 residues. The germline V gene has CDR1 MNHEY and CDR2 SVGAGI. The CDR3 spells CASSYRGRQTEAFF. The CDR3, as DNA: TGTGCCAGCAGTTACAGGGGGCGTCAGACTGAAGCTTTCTTT.

This rearrangement joins TRBV9 to TRBJ2-5; 7 bases align to TRBD2. This CDR3 has 16 amino acids. V lost 1 base to trimming and J lost 3 bases; unmatched junction nucleotides: 9. Germline V gene data show CDR1 as SGDLS and CDR2 as YYNGEE. CDR3 DNA: TGTGCCAGCAGCGTAACTTCGGGCGGGGGTGAAGAGACCCAGTACTTC. Translated, it gives CASSVTSGGGEETQYF.